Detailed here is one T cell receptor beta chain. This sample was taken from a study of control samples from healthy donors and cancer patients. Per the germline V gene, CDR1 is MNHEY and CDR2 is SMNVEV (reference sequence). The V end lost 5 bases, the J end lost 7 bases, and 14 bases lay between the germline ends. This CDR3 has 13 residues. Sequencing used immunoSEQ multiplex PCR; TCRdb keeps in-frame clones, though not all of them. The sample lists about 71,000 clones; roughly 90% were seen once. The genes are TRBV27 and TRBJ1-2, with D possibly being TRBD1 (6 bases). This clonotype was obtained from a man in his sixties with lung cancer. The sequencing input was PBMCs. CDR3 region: CASSGRGVSGYTF. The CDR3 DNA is TGTGCCAGCAGTGGAAGGGGGGTCAGTGGCTACACCTTC.